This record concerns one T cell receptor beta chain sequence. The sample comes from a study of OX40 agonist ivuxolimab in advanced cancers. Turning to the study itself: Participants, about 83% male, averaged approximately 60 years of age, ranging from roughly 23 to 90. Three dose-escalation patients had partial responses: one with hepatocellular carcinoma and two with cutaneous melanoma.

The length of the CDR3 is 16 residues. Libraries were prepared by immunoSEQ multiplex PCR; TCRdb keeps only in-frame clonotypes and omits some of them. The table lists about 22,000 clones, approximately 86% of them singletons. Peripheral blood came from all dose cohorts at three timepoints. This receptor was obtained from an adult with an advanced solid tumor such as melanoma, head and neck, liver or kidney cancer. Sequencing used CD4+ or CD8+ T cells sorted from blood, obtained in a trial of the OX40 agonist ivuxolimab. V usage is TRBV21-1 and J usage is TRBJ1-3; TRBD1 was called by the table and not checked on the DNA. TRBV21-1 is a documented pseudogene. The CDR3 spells CASSVSTAGSGNTIYF. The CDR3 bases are TGTGCCAGCAGCGTTTCGACCGCAGGCTCTGGAAACACCATATATTTT.